Listed below are T cell receptor beta chains from one sample, sequenced in a study of identical twins. TCRdb reanalysed the 5' RACE reads using MiXCR and keeps one entry per CDR3 protein. The sample includes some 1,600,000 distinct CDR3 sequences, about 32% of them seen just once. Specimen: cord blood. The receptors come from a newborn girl in good health. Both conserved end residues are part of each CDR3. D genes are given only for firm matches. Size tells how often a clone was seen (once, few, many) or the class of an expanded clone, and some rows leave it out.

D	V	size	J	DNA	CDR3
.	TRBV7-2	.	TRBJ1-6	TGTGCCAGCAGCTTAGTAGGCAGGTCCGGGTCACCCCTCCACTTT	CASSLVGRSGSPLHF
.	TRBV20-1	few	TRBJ1-6	TGCAGTGGGGCGGGATCTTATAATTCACCCCTCCACTTT	CSGAGSYNSPLHF
TRBD2	TRBV27	few	TRBJ2-3	TGTGCCAGCAGTTTACAACTAGCGGGAGTAGATACGCAGTATTTT	CASSLQLAGVDTQYF
.	TRBV2	.	TRBJ1-1	TGTGCCAGCAGTCAGAGCCCCGCCCGGGATTACACTGAAGCTTTCTTT	CASSQSPARDYTEAFF
.	TRBV28	.	TRBJ2-3	TGTGCCAGCATTCCAGCGGACACAAATACGCAGTATTTT	CASIPADTNTQYF
.	TRBV7-2	.	TRBJ1-2	TGTGCCAGCAGCTTAGTGACGACTGACTATGGCTACACCTTC	CASSLVTTDYGYTF
TRBD2	TRBV6-6	.	TRBJ2-7	TGTGCCAGCAGTTACGGGACTAGCGGGAGGGCCTACGAGCAGTACTTC	CASSYGTSGRAYEQYF
.	TRBV7-9	.	TRBJ1-1	TGTGCCAGCAGCTGGTCCGGGGGCACTGAAGCTTTCTTT	CASSWSGGTEAFF
.	TRBV5-1	.	TRBJ2-2	TGCGCCAGTACGGACCGGACGAACACCGGGGAGCTGTTTTTT	CASTDRTNTGELFF
.	TRBV27	.	TRBJ1-1	TGTGCCAGCAGTTTGTCGACAGGAGTGACTGAAGCTTTCTTT	CASSLSTGVTEAFF
TRBD1	TRBV3-1	.	TRBJ1-2	TGTGCCAGCAGCCAAGGGGGACAGGTCGGGGGCTACACCTTC	CASSQGGQVGGYTF
.	TRBV28	few	TRBJ2-5	TGTGCCAGCAGTAACGAGGGAGAGACCCAGTACTTC	CASSNEGETQYF